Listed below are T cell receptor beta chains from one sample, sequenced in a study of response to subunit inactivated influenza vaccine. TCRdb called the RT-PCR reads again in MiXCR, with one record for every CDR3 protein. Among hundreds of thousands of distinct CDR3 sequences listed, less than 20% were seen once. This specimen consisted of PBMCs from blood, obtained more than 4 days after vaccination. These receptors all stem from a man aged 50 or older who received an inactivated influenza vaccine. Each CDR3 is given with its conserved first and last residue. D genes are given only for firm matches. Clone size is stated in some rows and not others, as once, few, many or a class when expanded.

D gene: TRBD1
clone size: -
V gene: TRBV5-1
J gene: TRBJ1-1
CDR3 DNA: TGCGCCAGCAGCTCCAGGGCAGGGGGCACTGAAGCTTTCTTT
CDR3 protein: CASSSRAGGTEAFF

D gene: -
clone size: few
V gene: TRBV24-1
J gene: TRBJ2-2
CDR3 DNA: TGTGCCACCAGTGGATACAGGGCCTCCACCTCGGAGCTGTTTTTT
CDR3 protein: CATSGYRASTSELFF

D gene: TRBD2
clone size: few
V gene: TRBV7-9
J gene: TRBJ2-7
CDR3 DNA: TGTGCCAGCAGCTTAAGCGGGAGGGTCGACGAGCAGTACTTC
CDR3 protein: CASSLSGRVDEQYF

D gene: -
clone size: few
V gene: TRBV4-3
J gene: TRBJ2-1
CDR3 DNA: TGCGCCAGCAGCCTCCTCGGTTCGGATGAGCAGTTCTTC
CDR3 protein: CASSLLGSDEQFF

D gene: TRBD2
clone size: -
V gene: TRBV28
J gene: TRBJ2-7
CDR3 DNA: TGTGCTAGCAGTTTCGATAGCGGGAGATGGTCCTACGAGCAGTACTTC
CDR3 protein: CASSFDSGRWSYEQYF

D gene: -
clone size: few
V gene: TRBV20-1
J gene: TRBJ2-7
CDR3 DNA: TGCAGTGCTACCCCCGGGGTGGGGGAGCAGTACTTC
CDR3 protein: CSATPGVGEQYF

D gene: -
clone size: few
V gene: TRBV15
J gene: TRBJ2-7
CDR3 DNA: TGTGCCACCAGCAGAGATTTGAGTACCGAGCAGTACTTC
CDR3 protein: CATSRDLSTEQYF

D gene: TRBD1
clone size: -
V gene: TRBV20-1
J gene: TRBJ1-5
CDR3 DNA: TGCAGTGCTAGAGGGGAACAGGGGAAGCAGCCCCAGCATTTT
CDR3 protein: CSARGEQGKQPQHF

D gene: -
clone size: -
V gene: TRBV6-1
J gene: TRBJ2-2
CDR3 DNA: TGTGCCAGCAGTGTCCCGCACAGGGTGGACACCGGGGAGCTGTTTTTT
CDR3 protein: CASSVPHRVDTGELFF

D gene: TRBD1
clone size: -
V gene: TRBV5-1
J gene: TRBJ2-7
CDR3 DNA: TGCGCCAGCAGCTTGGATGGGACAGGGTTAGACGAGCAGTACTTC
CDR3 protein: CASSLDGTGLDEQYF

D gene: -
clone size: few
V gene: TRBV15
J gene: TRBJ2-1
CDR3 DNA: TGTGCCACCAGCGATTCGTCCCGGACTCTACTCTACAATGAGCAGTTCTTC
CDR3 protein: CATSDSSRTLLYNEQFF

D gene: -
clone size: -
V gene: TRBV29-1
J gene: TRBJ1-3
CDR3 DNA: TGCAGCGTTGTACAGAACGCTGGAAACACCATATATTTT
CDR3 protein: CSVVQNAGNTIYF

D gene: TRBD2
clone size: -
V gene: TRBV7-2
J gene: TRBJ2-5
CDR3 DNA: TGTGCCAGCAGCCCCTGGGGCCTAGCGGGAGGGTTGGAGACCCAGTACTTC
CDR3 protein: CASSPWGLAGGLETQYF

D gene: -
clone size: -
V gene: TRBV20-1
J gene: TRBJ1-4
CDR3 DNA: TGCAGTGCTAGATCAGGCCTTAATGAAAAACTGTTTTTT
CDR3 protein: CSARSGLNEKLFF

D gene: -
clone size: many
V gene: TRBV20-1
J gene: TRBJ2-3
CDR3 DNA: TGCAGTGCTAGAGCCCCGGGTACGCAGTATTTT
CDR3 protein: CSARAPGTQYF

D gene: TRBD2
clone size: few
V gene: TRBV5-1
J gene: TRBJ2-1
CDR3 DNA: TGCGCCAGCAGCTACCGACTAGCGGGGGGCATTGAGCAGTTCTTC
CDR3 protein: CASSYRLAGGIEQFF

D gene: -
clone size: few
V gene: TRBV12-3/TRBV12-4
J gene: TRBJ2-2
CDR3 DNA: TGTGCCAGCAGCGGGATTCGCACCGGGGAGCTGTTTTTT
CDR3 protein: CASSGIRTGELFF